The 25 T cell receptor beta chains reported below all come from one sample, sequenced in a study of blood T cell repertoires in COVID-19. Using immunoSEQ multiplex PCR, the repertoire was profiled, and TCRdb retains in-frame clones only, with some absent. The data hold about 160,000 clones, with about 85% observed a single time. Sample: peripheral blood. These receptors originate from an elderly man with COVID-19, enrolled during active disease.

The rearrangement uses TRBV4-2 and TRBJ2-3; weak D call: TRBD1 (5 bases). CDR1 and CDR2 from the germline V gene are LGHNA and YNFKEQ. There are 15 residues in the CDR3. V was cut by 1 base and J by 4 bases, with 12 bases left in between. For the CDR3, the DNA is TGTGCCAGCAGCCAAGGTCAGGCAGGGTCAGATACGCAGTATTTT. It yields the protein CASSQGQAGSDTQYF.

The rearrangement links TRBV2 to TRBJ2-1; the match to TRBD2 covers 9 bases. CDR1 and CDR2 (germline): SNHLY, FYNNEI. The CDR3 sequence is 15 residues long. Unmatched junction bases numbered 8, after V lost 7 bases and J lost 4 bases. Here the CDR3 reads CASNQGRGGYNEQFF. DNA for the CDR3: TGTGCCAGCAACCAGGGGCGGGGGGGATACAATGAGCAGTTCTTC.

This clone came up once. DNA for the CDR3: TGTGCCAGCAGCCAAGCCGACAGGGCTTTCTTT. It encodes CASSQADRAFF. This rearrangement joins TRBV3-1 (or the pseudogene TRBV3-2) to TRBJ1-1, with D perhaps TRBD1 (6 bases). The V gene's germline CDR1 is LGHDT and CDR2 YNNKEL (reference sequence). Trimming shortened V by 1 base and J by 11 bases, and 8 bases separated the two germline ends. The CDR3 has 11 residues.

The J gene is TRBJ2-7, the V gene TRBV2; 8 bases align to TRBD1. There are 14 residues in the CDR3. Germline CDR1 is SNHLY and CDR2 is FYNNEI. Losses at the gene ends were 3 bases for V and 3 bases for J; bases not matched to a gene: 4. The CDR3 DNA reads as TGTGCCAGCAGTGAGAGACAGGGGCTCTACGAGCAGTACTTC. Translated: CASSERQGLYEQYF. Supplemented by reference TRBV2 and TRBJ2-7, the full variable domain reads EPEVTQTPSHQVTQMGQEVILRCVPISNHLYFYWYRQILGQKVEFLVSFYNNEISEKSEIFDDQFSVERPDGSNFTLKIRSTKLEDSAMYFCASSERQGLYEQYFGPGTRLTVT.

J is TRBJ1-4 and V is TRBV2, with TRBD1 identical over 7 bases. Germline V gives CDR1 SNHLY, CDR2 FYNNEI. This CDR3 is 15 amino acids long. V was clipped by 4 bases and J by 3 bases; unmatched bases: 5. CDR3 protein: CASSGEGAANEKLFF. CDR3 nucleotides: TGTGCCAGCAGTGGCGAGGGGGCAGCTAATGAAAAACTGTTTTTT.

The V and J genes are TRBV20-1 and TRBJ2-7; D gene uncertain. The CDR3 has 11 residues. Germline loops: CDR1 DFQATT, CDR2 SNEGSKA (reference sequence). V was cut by 6 bases and J by 1 base, with 7 bases left in between. CDR3 coding DNA: TGCAGTGCCACGCGGTCCTACGAGCAGTACTTC. It encodes CSATRSYEQYF.

This chain uses TRBV6-5 with TRBJ1-3; 11 bases agree with TRBD1. The CDR3 spans 15 residues. CDR1 MNHEY and CDR2 SVGAGI come from the germline V gene. V lost 6 bases, J lost 8 bases, and 9 bases stayed unmatched. The CDR3 bases are TGTGCCAGCAGCGGTTATGGGACAGGGGGTCACACCATATATTTT. This codes for CASSGYGTGGHTIYF.

The CDR3: CASSQELQGFSPLHF. CDR3 coding DNA: TGTGCCAGCAGCCAAGAGTTACAGGGATTTTCACCCCTCCACTTT. V and J are TRBV3-1 (or the pseudogene TRBV3-2) and TRBJ1-6; TRBD1 is a possible D gene (6 bases). The germline V gene has CDR1 LGHDT and CDR2 YNNKEL (reference sequence). This CDR3 is built from 15 residues. The germline V and J ends were trimmed by 0 bases and 9 bases, with 12 bases remaining between them.

The chain joins TRBV3-1 (or the pseudogene TRBV3-2) to TRBJ2-1; tentatively, D is TRBD2 (6 bases). This CDR3 contains 15 residues. V was pared by 1 base and J by 6 bases, with 13 bases between. In germline, CDR1 is LGHDT, CDR2 YNNKEL (reference sequence). The CDR3 coding sequence is TGTGCCAGCAGCCAAGGCCGGGGGTGGGTCAATGAGCAGTTCTTC. Amino acid sequence: CASSQGRGWVNEQFF.

This clone has a single count. The chain links TRBV18 to TRBJ2-2; possible D gene TRBD1, 6 bases. Germline V gene lookup returns CDR1 KGHSH and CDR2 LQKENI. The ends were cut back, 3 bases at V and 1 base at J, with 15 bases in the middle. CDR3 length equals 17 residues. As DNA, the CDR3 is TGTGCCAGCTCACCGACCCCCGGGACAAAGAACACCGGGGAGCTGTTTTTT. Encoded protein: CASSPTPGTKNTGELFF.

The genes are TRBV7-3 and TRBJ2-4; TRBD2 might be the D (5 bases). Between the trimmed V and J ends, which lost 5 bases and 0 bases, there was a span of 17 bases. The CDR3 spans 17 residues. Germline-derived CDR1 and CDR2 are SGHTA and FQGTGA. The CDR3 spells CASSPGPGELAKNIQYF. CDR3 bases: TGTGCCAGCAGCCCGGGTCCCGGGGAGCTAGCCAAAAACATTCAGTACTTC.

The chain employs TRBV6-5 and TRBJ1-6, with D tentatively TRBD1 (5 bases). In germline, CDR1 is MNHEY, CDR2 SVGAGI. This CDR3 spans 15 amino acids. The V end lost 6 bases, the J end lost 18 bases, and 27 bases lay between the germline ends. Here the CDR3 DNA reads TGTGCCAGCAGAGCCCCGGGACCCCCGGGGGAACGTTACCACTTT. It yields the protein CASRAPGPPGERYHF.

The chain couples TRBV6-6 to TRBJ1-1; D is unresolved. Germline V gene sequence: CDR1 MNHNY, CDR2 SVGAGI (reference sequence). CDR3 size: 16 residues. Trimming took 1 base from V and 5 from J, leaving 17 bases between them. The CDR3 reads CASSYLGGSRGTEAFF. The CDR3 DNA reads as TGTGCCAGCAGTTACTTAGGAGGAAGTAGAGGAACTGAAGCTTTCTTT.

Only one count was recorded for this clone. This chain joins TRBV27 and TRBJ2-3, with TRBD2 matching over 15 bases. Losses at the gene ends were 7 bases for V and 6 bases for J; bases not matched to a gene: 5. The germline gives CDR1 MNHEY, CDR2 SMNVEV (reference sequence). This CDR3 contains 15 residues. The CDR3 DNA is TGTGCCAGCAAAGGGACTAGCGGGGGGTACGATACGCAGTATTTT. Protein: CASKGTSGGYDTQYF.

The rearrangement joins TRBV5-1 to TRBJ1-6; 10 nucleotides match TRBD1. CDR3 size: 14 residues. Germline V CDR1 and CDR2: SGHRS, YFSETQ. Trimming took 5 bases from V and 7 from J; bases not matched to a gene: 3. The CDR3 loop is CASRGTGANSPLHF. The CDR3, as DNA: TGCGCCAGCAGGGGGACAGGGGCCAATTCACCCCTCCACTTT. The whole variable domain, filled in from reference TRBV5-1 and TRBJ1-6, reads KAGVTQTPRYLIKTRGQQVTLSCSPISGHRSVSWYQQTPGQGLQFLFEYFSETQRNKGNFPGRFSGRQFSNSRSEMNVSTLELGDSALYLCASRGTGANSPLHFGNGTRLTVT.

The genes are TRBV5-1 and TRBJ2-2; 10 bases match TRBD2. The CDR3 length is 15 residues. The V gene's germline CDR1 is SGHRS and CDR2 YFSETQ. J lost 6 bases, V lost 2 bases, and 4 bases had no gene match. The CDR3 sequence: CASSLLAGSPGELFF. CDR3 nucleotides: TGCGCCAGCAGCTTACTAGCGGGGAGCCCCGGGGAGCTGTTTTTT.

The chain employs TRBV27 and TRBJ2-3, with 12 bases aligning to TRBD2. This CDR3 region has 15 residues. Germline V gene data show CDR1 as MNHEY and CDR2 as SMNVEV (reference sequence). With V trimmed by 7 bases and J by 2 bases, 4 bases remained unmatched. This CDR3 is CASTRTSGVTDTQYF. The CDR3 bases are TGTGCCAGCACCCGGACTAGCGGGGTCACAGATACGCAGTATTTT.

CDR3 region: CASSSREFGSPLHF. The CDR3 DNA follows: TGTGCCAGCAGCTCCAGGGAATTTGGTTCACCCCTCCACTTT. The chain uses TRBV7-2 and TRBJ1-6, with D maybe TRBD1 (5 bases). CDR1 is SGHTA, CDR2 FQGNSA, per germline. The germline V and J ends were trimmed by 4 bases and 9 bases, with 13 bases remaining between them. This CDR3 spans 14 amino acids. Supplemented by reference TRBV7-2 and TRBJ1-6, the full variable domain reads GAGVSQSPSNKVTEKGKDVELRCDPISGHTALYWYRQSLGQGLEFLIYFQGNSAPDKSGLPSDRFSAERTGGSVSTLTIQRTQQEDSAVYLCASSSREFGSPLHFGNGTRLTVT.

The rearrangement links TRBV6-2 or TRBV6-3 to TRBJ1-5; the D gene is possibly TRBD1 (5 bases). The CDR3 sequence is 14 residues long. Per the germline V gene, CDR1 is MNHEY and CDR2 is SVGEGT. V lost 2 bases to trimming and J lost 7 bases, with 12 bases between them. The CDR3 region has the DNA TGTGCCAGCAGTTACGGGGCCAATTCCCAGCCCCAGCATTTT. Translation gives CASSYGANSQPQHF.

The rearrangement joins TRBV28 to TRBJ1-5; 10 bases fit TRBD1. V was clipped by 8 bases and J by 5 bases; unmatched bases: 9. This CDR3 spans 15 amino acids. Germline lookup yields CDR1 MDHEN and CDR2 SYDVKM. CDR3 residues: CASGSQGQGHQPQHF. The CDR3 DNA is TGTGCCAGCGGATCGCAGGGACAGGGGCATCAGCCCCAGCATTTT. The complete variable domain, with remaining parts taken from reference TRBV28 and TRBJ1-5, reads DVKVTQSSRYLVKRTGEKVFLECVQDMDHENMFWYRQDPGLGLRLIYFSYDVKMKEKGDIPEGYSVSREKKERFSLILESASTNQTSMYLCASGSQGQGHQPQHFGDGTRLSIL.

The chain carries TRBV11-2 and TRBJ1-1; 9 bases are a match to TRBD1. The CDR3 covers 17 residues. The junction had 7 bases not matched to a gene; V was cut back by 2 bases and J by 0 bases. CDR1 is SGHAT, CDR2 FQNNGV, per germline. The CDR3 spells CASSLRQGGGVNTEAFF. CDR3 nucleotide sequence: TGTGCCAGCAGCTTAAGACAGGGGGGAGGAGTGAACACTGAAGCTTTCTTT.

This rearrangement joins TRBV7-3 to TRBJ2-7, with D possibly matching TRBD2 (6 bases). The CDR3 runs to 15 residues. Trimming cost V 4 bases and J 2 bases, with 15 bases left between them. The V gene's germline CDR1 is SGHTA and CDR2 FQGTGA. CDR3 in DNA: TGTGCCAGCAGCTCATTAGGAGGGCCAGCCTACGAGCAGTACTTC. The encoded protein is CASSSLGGPAYEQYF.

The chain is built from TRBV18 and TRBJ2-7; 8 bases line up with TRBD1. J was trimmed by 7 bases and V by 6 bases; bases with no gene match: 8. The CDR3 is 13 amino acids. Looked up from germline, CDR1 is KGHSH and CDR2 is LQKENI. The CDR3 is CASSPDRGGEQYF. Written as DNA, the CDR3 is TGTGCCAGCTCGCCCGACAGGGGCGGGGAGCAGTACTTC.

Here the CDR3 DNA reads TGTGCCAGCAGCGCGTCAAGCGTAAGAGGCAGACCTTACGAGCAGTACTTC. As protein: CASSASSVRGRPYEQYF. This chain joins TRBV9 and TRBJ2-7; D is ambiguous. The CDR3 runs to 17 residues. Germline V gene sequence: CDR1 SGDLS, CDR2 YYNGEE. The germline V and J ends were trimmed by 3 bases and 4 bases, with 23 bases remaining between them.

The rearrangement uses TRBV18 and TRBJ1-2, with 8 bases lining up with TRBD1. V lost 4 bases, J lost 2 bases, and 9 bases stayed unmatched. This CDR3 contains 16 residues. Germline CDR1 reads KGHSH; CDR2 reads LQKENI. CDR3 region: CASSLSLTGENYGYTF. In nucleotides, the CDR3 is TGTGCCAGCTCACTCAGCCTGACAGGGGAGAACTATGGCTACACCTTC.